This is a list of T cell receptor beta chains from one sample in a study of CD8+ T cells in alopecia areata. TCRdb's copy holds only in-frame clones and misses some; the assay was immunoSEQ multiplex PCR. The sample shows around 100,000 clones, roughly two fifths of them seen only once. The sample was CD4+ T cells sorted from blood. The receptors originated from a human donor with alopecia areata. The CDR3 runs from the conserved cysteine through the conserved F or W. The order of the fields is V gene, D gene, J gene, clone size, CDR3 protein, CDR3 DNA. D genes are given only for firm matches. Clone size is given for some rows only: seen once, a few or many times, or a class if the clone is expanded.

TRBV7-8	NA	TRBJ1-4	few	CASRIGATNEKLFF	TGTGCCAGCAGAATCGGGGCAACTAATGAAAAACTGTTTTTT
TRBV19	NA	TRBJ2-1	few	CASKVGAYNEQFF	TGTGCCAGTAAAGTCGGCGCCTACAATGAGCAGTTCTTC
TRBV29-1	NA	TRBJ1-5	NA	CSVAGSSNQPQHF	TGCAGCGTTGCCGGATCTAGCAATCAGCCCCAGCATTTT
TRBV30	TRBD1	TRBJ2-7	NA	CAWRGMDRGPEQYF	TGTGCCTGGAGGGGTATGGACAGGGGGCCCGAGCAGTACTTC
TRBV25-1	TRBD1	TRBJ1-2	NA	CASSSPGTGGSYGYTF	TGTGCCAGCAGTTCACCGGGGACAGGGGGCAGCTATGGCTACACCTTC
TRBV14	NA	TRBJ2-7	few	CASSHGGASPYEQYF	TGTGCCAGCAGCCATGGGGGGGCATCCCCCTACGAGCAGTACTTC
TRBV4-2	NA	TRBJ2-2	NA	CASSQEMGSLLVTGELFF	TGTGCCAGCAGCCAAGAGATGGGGAGTCTCTTAGTCACCGGGGAGCTGTTTTTT
TRBV11-2	NA	TRBJ2-1	NA	CASSLTVSQNEQFF	TGTGCCAGCAGCTTGACCGTTTCCCAGAATGAGCAGTTCTTC
TRBV7-9	NA	TRBJ2-3	many	CASSLALSSLALQADTQYF	TGTGCCAGCAGCTTAGCCTTGAGTTCCCTAGCACTACAAGCAGATACGCAGTATTTT
TRBV5-1	TRBD1	TRBJ2-7	NA	CASSLRGGEHEQYF	TGCGCCAGCAGCTTGCGAGGGGGCGAGCACGAGCAGTACTTC
TRBV7-3	NA	TRBJ2-1	NA	CASGPVPSPYINEQFF	TGTGCCAGTGGACCGGTGCCCAGCCCGTACATCAATGAGCAGTTCTTC
TRBV29-1	TRBD1	TRBJ1-5	NA	CSVGTGDQPQHF	TGCAGCGTTGGGACAGGCGATCAGCCCCAGCATTTT
TRBV7-6	NA	TRBJ2-7	few	CASSFDGTYEQYF	TGTGCCAGCAGCTTCGACGGGACCTACGAGCAGTACTTC
TRBV29-1	NA	TRBJ1-5	NA	CSAGTSDQPQHF	TGCAGCGCCGGGACTTCGGATCAGCCCCAGCATTTT
TRBV7-9	NA	TRBJ2-5	NA	CASSLRRGQETQYF	TGTGCCAGCAGCTTAAGGAGGGGCCAAGAGACCCAGTACTTC
TRBV15	NA	TRBJ2-1	NA	CATSRGGGIYNEQFF	TGTGCCACCAGCAGAGGTGGCGGGATCTACAATGAGCAGTTCTTC
TRBV4-3	TRBD1	TRBJ1-6	NA	CASSPDRGRRNSPLHF	TGCGCCAGCAGCCCCGACAGGGGGCGGCGTAATTCACCCCTCCACTTT
TRBV20-1	NA	TRBJ1-1	few	CSVGATEAFF	TGCAGTGTAGGGGCCACTGAAGCTTTCTTT
TRBV28	TRBD2	TRBJ2-3	NA	CASSSQQAGPSTDTQYF	TGTGCCAGCAGTTCCCAACAAGCGGGACCATCCACAGATACGCAGTATTTT
TRBV30	TRBD1	TRBJ2-3	NA	CAWSTGGTDTQYF	TGTGCCTGGTCGACAGGGGGCACAGATACGCAGTATTTT
TRBV29-1	TRBD1	TRBJ2-1	few	CSVDAGTGGYNEQFF	TGCAGCGTTGATGCCGGGACAGGTGGTTACAATGAGCAGTTCTTC
TRBV9	NA	TRBJ2-3	NA	CASSVVRTDTQYF	TGTGCCAGCAGCGTAGTCCGCACAGATACGCAGTATTTT
TRBV29-1	TRBD2	TRBJ2-3	NA	CSVTPGEGTQYF	TGCAGCGTCACCCCGGGGGAGGGTACGCAGTATTTT
TRBV2	NA	TRBJ1-5	NA	CASSASANQPQHF	TGTGCCAGCAGTGCGTCGGCGAATCAGCCCCAGCATTTT
TRBV7-2	NA	TRBJ2-5	NA	CASSLQGFAETQYF	TGTGCCAGCAGCTTACAGGGATTCGCGGAGACCCAGTACTTC